This TCR beta chain came from a study of identical twins. MiXCR, run by TCRdb on the 5' RACE reads, gives a single entry per CDR3 protein. The sample holds around 1.7 million distinct CDR3 sequences, around 33% seen once. The CDR3 contains 19 residues. Germline CDR1 is LGHDT and CDR2 is YNNKEL (reference sequence). This TCR was recovered from a newborn girl in good health. The chain has TRBV3-1 and TRBJ2-1, with TRBD1 matching over 11 bases. The assigned J gene may be wrong: the sequence end matches TRBJ2-7 better. What was sequenced was cord blood. The DNA for the CDR3 is TGTGCCAGCAGCCAAGAGGGACAGGGGGGACTAGGGGTCCACAATGAGCAGTACTTC. Translated, it gives CASSQEGQGGLGVHNEQYF.